This is a list of T cell receptor beta chains from one sample in a study of spatial heterogeneity in lung cancer. Each CDR3 protein is one row after TCRdb ran MiXCR on the 5' RACE reads. Of some 120,000 distinct CDR3 sequences in the sample, 9% to 15% are singletons; the top ten hold approximately 16%. The source was PBMCs, collected at follow-up. These receptors originate from a male donor with early-stage non-small cell lung cancer. Both conserved end residues are trimmed from each CDR3. Each record gives: V gene, clone size, J gene, CDR3 protein. Size tells how often a clone was seen (once, few, many) or the class of an expanded clone, and some rows leave it out.

>TRBV29-1|many|TRBJ1-5
SVDEGAGGQPQH
>TRBV5-1|NA|TRBJ1-1
ASPRTGGGPKNEAF
>TRBV10-3|few|TRBJ2-2
AISRDFAGGTGELF
>TRBV18|NA|TRBJ1-5
ASSPREGNQPQH
>TRBV11-3|NA|TRBJ1-6
ASSFRGDNSPLH
>TRBV7-2|medium-sized|TRBJ2-4
ASSRGGIAKNIQY
>TRBV30|few|TRBJ2-2
AWMDRGLTGELF
>TRBV27|NA|TRBJ1-1
AVRGPANTEAF
>TRBV7-9|NA|TRBJ2-5
ASSLGGQTGETQY
>TRBV7-2|NA|TRBJ2-7
ASRAAELPAFGRY
>TRBV3-1|many|TRBJ1-5
ASSQALGNQPQH
>TRBV6-5|many|TRBJ1-6
ASSYGVRWNSPLH
>TRBV4-1|NA|TRBJ2-5
ASSQGTGGYQETQY
>TRBV19|many|TRBJ1-5
ASSEQAYQPQH
>TRBV28|many|TRBJ1-2
ASGYQGANYGYT
>TRBV15|NA|TRBJ1-3
ATSRRGGNSGNTIY
>TRBV4-3|NA|TRBJ2-1
ASSRSGGAVDEQF
>TRBV7-2|NA|TRBJ1-5
ASSPTADNQPQH
>TRBV28|many|TRBJ1-5
ASRGGNQPQH
>TRBV3-1|many|TRBJ1-2
ASSQDSYGYT
>TRBV28|many|TRBJ2-7
ASSFGTGSEQY
>TRBV30|many|TRBJ2-5
AWTRGGKETQY
>TRBV12-3/TRBV12-4|NA|TRBJ2-3
ASSLGSGNTDTQY
>TRBV9|many|TRBJ1-1
ASSVDGSNTEAF
>TRBV12-3/TRBV12-4|few|TRBJ2-1
ASSPPGQRLNNEQF
>TRBV7-3|few|TRBJ1-5
ASSLDRGPSSNQPQH
>TRBV28|NA|TRBJ2-7
ASSPDRVGRY
>TRBV4-1|medium-sized|TRBJ1-1
ASSQESEVDTEAF
>TRBV6-2/TRBV6-3|many|TRBJ2-3
ASGPTTRDTQY
>TRBV6-5|few|TRBJ1-2
ASSYRDRGLKANYGYT
>TRBV2|NA|TRBJ1-1
ASSSDANTEAF
>TRBV6-5|few|TRBJ2-7
ASRSMTERVYEQY
>TRBV2|many|TRBJ1-5
ASSYRENQPQH
>TRBV10-3|few|TRBJ1-4
AISALRGQGQNEKLF
>TRBV27|NA|TRBJ1-2
ASSSRPQGHGYT
>TRBV4-1|few|TRBJ2-7
ASSQQGRAYEQY
>TRBV6-5|NA|TRBJ2-5
ASRSTIQETQY
>TRBV9|NA|TRBJ1-2
ASSVEGRRYT
>TRBV28|NA|TRBJ1-5
ASRSAGLGDQPQH
>TRBV2|NA|TRBJ2-1
ASSGLALAQF
>TRBV6-5|few|TRBJ2-1
ASSQGVPYNEQF
>TRBV4-3|NA|TRBJ2-6
ASSIRTGANSGANVLT
>TRBV29-1|many|TRBJ2-7
SGLLSGDEQY
>TRBV4-1|many|TRBJ2-3
ASSLPYRLAGGPDTQY
>TRBV14|few|TRBJ2-1
ASRTYPRDRF
>TRBV5-1|NA|TRBJ1-1
ASSGNINTEAF
>TRBV7-6|few|TRBJ2-1
ASSPTGPPYNEQF
>TRBV3-1|NA|TRBJ1-6
ASSRQEVGQHSPLH
>TRBV5-1|NA|TRBJ2-1
ASSWGDRVSYNEQF
>TRBV12-3/TRBV12-4|NA|TRBJ2-4
ASSLAHDSKNIQY
>TRBV10-3|many|TRBJ2-1
AISGPRGGGNNEQF
>TRBV20-1|few|TRBJ1-1
SARDSLGRVNTEAF